The 21 T cell receptor beta chains given below trace back to one sample, sequenced in a study of blood T cell repertoires in COVID-19. Profiled with immunoSEQ multiplex PCR; TCRdb holds only in-frame clones, not every one. The sample includes around 7,500 clones, less than 75% of them seen just once. Sequencing was carried out using peripheral blood. All receptors come from a human donor in a cohort sampled during active COVID-19.

On this clone itself: The same CDR3 arises from other DNA sequences in this sample as well. The chain has TRBV5-4 and TRBJ2-2, with 10 bases identical to TRBD1. The V gene's germline CDR1 is SGHNT and CDR2 YYREEE (reference sequence). The CDR3 loop spans 15 amino acids. J was trimmed by 4 bases and V by 4 bases; bases with no gene match: 4. The CDR3 spells CASSPGQGPTGELFF. The CDR3 region has the DNA TGTGCCAGCAGCCCGGGACAGGGGCCCACCGGGGAGCTGTTTTTT.

The chain employs TRBV6-1 and TRBJ2-3; D is unresolved. Germline V CDR1 and CDR2: MNHNS, SASEGT. V lost 3 bases to trimming and J lost 1 base, with 20 bases between them. This CDR3 region has 18 residues. The CDR3 DNA follows: TGTGCCAGCAGTGACCAGATAGGCCTAGAAATACGCACAGATACGCAGTATTTT. This sequence encodes CASSDQIGLEIRTDTQYF.

This clone was detected only a few times. The rearrangement uses TRBV24-1 and TRBJ1-2, with a tentative D call TRBD1 (6 bases). The CDR3 length is 16 residues. V lost 4 bases to trimming and J lost 8 bases, with 22 bases between them. The V gene's germline CDR1 is KGHDR and CDR2 SFDVKD. The DNA of the CDR3 is TGTGCCACCAGTGAAAATGAAGACGGCATCAGGGGCGGCTACACCTTC. Its protein is CATSENEDGIRGGYTF.

V is TRBV25-1 and J is TRBJ1-1; TRBD1 matches at 7 bases. With V trimmed by 1 base and J by 5 bases, 4 bases remained unmatched. The germline V gene has CDR1 MGHDK and CDR2 SYGVNS. The CDR3 contains 14 residues. The CDR3 nucleotides read TGTGCCAGCAGTGAATTAGACAGGGATACTGAAGCTTTCTTT. Residues: CASSELDRDTEAFF. Variable domain in full (rest from reference TRBV25-1 and TRBJ1-1): EADIYQTPRYLVIGTGKKITLECSQTMGHDKMYWYQQDPGMELHLIHYSYGVNSTEKGDLSSESTVSRIRTEHFPLTLESARPSHTSQYLCASSELDRDTEAFFGQGTRLTVV.

V usage is TRBV6-1 and J usage is TRBJ1-4; 9 nucleotides match TRBD1. This CDR3 contains 16 residues. Germline loops: CDR1 MNHNS, CDR2 SASEGT. V trimming: 3 bases; J trimming: 8 bases; junction bases outside the gene matches: 10. The CDR3 is CASSETAGTGYEKLFF. CDR3 coding DNA: TGTGCCAGCAGTGAGACAGCCGGGACAGGGTACGAAAAACTGTTTTTT.

The rearrangement joins TRBV21-1 to TRBJ2-1; the DNA was not compared with TRBD2, the D call given in the table. TRBV21-1 represents a pseudogene. This CDR3 region has 14 residues. CDR3 sequence: CASSKSVSSNEQFF. The CDR3 bases are TGTGCCAGCAGCAAATCGGTGTCGTCCAATGAGCAGTTCTTC.

CDR3 bases: TGCGCCAGCAGCTTAACTACAGGGCACAATCAGCCCCAGCATTTT. It encodes CASSLTTGHNQPQHF. The chain uses TRBV5-1 and TRBJ1-5; a weak D match, TRBD1 (6 bases). The CDR3 has 15 residues. V shed 2 bases and J shed 3 bases, with 12 bases lying between them. Germline CDR1 is SGHRS and CDR2 is YFSETQ.

The chain combines TRBV28 with TRBJ2-5, with D tentatively TRBD1 (6 bases). The CDR3 extends over 13 amino acids. Germline CDR1 is MDHEN and CDR2 is SYDVKM. Deletions cut 5 bases from V and 2 bases from J, with 9 bases between. CDR3 DNA: TGTGCCAGCAGTCCCGGGACACAAGAGACCCAGTACTTC. As protein: CASSPGTQETQYF.

The J gene is TRBJ2-3, the V gene TRBV27, with 8 bases that match TRBD2. CDR1 and CDR2 (germline): MNHEY, SMNVEV (reference sequence). This CDR3 is 16 amino acids long. Trimming at V came to 4 bases and at J to 10 bases, leaving 16 bases not matched to a gene. Here the CDR3 reads CASSSPRREGRGAQYF. The CDR3 nucleotides are TGTGCCAGCAGTTCCCCGCGTCGGGAGGGCCGGGGGGCGCAGTATTTT.

The chain joins TRBV29-1 to TRBJ2-7, with 12 bases aligning to TRBD2. The CDR3 runs 13 residues. V shed 3 bases, J shed 4 bases, and the junction held 1 base outside the gene matches. Per the germline V gene, CDR1 is SQVTM and CDR2 is ANQGSEA. The CDR3 spells CSVELAGGYEQYF. For the CDR3, the DNA is TGCAGCGTTGAGCTAGCGGGAGGGTACGAGCAGTACTTC.

This chain joins TRBV28 and TRBJ2-7; perhaps TRBD2 as D (6 bases). There are 13 residues in the CDR3. V lost 1 base to trimming and J lost 7 bases, with 11 bases between them. CDR1 and CDR2 from the germline V gene are MDHEN and SYDVKM. The CDR3 region is CASSLSWREEQYF. The CDR3 nucleotides are TGTGCCAGCAGTTTATCCTGGCGGGAAGAGCAGTACTTC.

The chain recombines TRBV28 with TRBJ2-7, with 8 bases identical to TRBD2. Trimming removed 6 bases from V and 2 bases from J; junction bases left unmatched: 9. The CDR3 spans 15 residues. Per germline, CDR1 MDHEN and CDR2 SYDVKM. CDR3: CASRDGLAAPYEQYF. The CDR3 nucleotides read TGTGCCAGCAGGGACGGACTAGCAGCTCCCTACGAGCAGTACTTC.

V and J are TRBV25-1 and TRBJ1-1; a possible D gene is TRBD1 (6 bases). The CDR3 is made up of 15 amino acids. V was trimmed by 3 bases and J by 4 bases, leaving 15 bases between them. Germline V lookup: CDR1 MGHDK, CDR2 SYGVNS. This CDR3 reads CASSDLQGLSTEAFF. The CDR3 region has the DNA TGTGCCAGCAGTGACTTGCAGGGGCTCAGCACTGAAGCTTTCTTT.

The chain is built from TRBV2 and TRBJ1-4; a weak D match, TRBD1 (5 bases). CDR1 is SNHLY, CDR2 FYNNEI, per germline. This CDR3 is 13 amino acids long. The V and J ends lost 7 bases and 8 bases respectively, with 14 bases between them. The CDR3 DNA reads TGTGCCAGCACCACTCGGGGGAAGGAAAAACTGTTTTTT. Its protein product is CASTTRGKEKLFF.

The gene calls are TRBV28 and TRBJ2-7; D might be TRBD2 (5 bases). Trimming pared 6 bases from V and 6 bases from J, leaving 12 bases between. The CDR3 runs to 12 residues. Germline V lookup: CDR1 MDHEN, CDR2 SYDVKM. The CDR3 DNA follows: TGTGCCAGCAGCCTATATAGCGCCGAGCAGTACTTC. Protein product: CASSLYSAEQYF.

The V and J genes are TRBV7-3 and TRBJ2-2, with D possibly being TRBD2 (6 bases). This CDR3 contains 12 residues. Per the germline V gene, CDR1 is SGHTA and CDR2 is FQGTGA. Trimming shortened V by 5 bases and J by 7 bases, and 8 bases separated the two germline ends. CDR3 coding DNA: TGTGCCAGCAGCCGTAGCGGCGGGGAGCTGTTTTTT. Its translation: CASSRSGGELFF.

Comments on this clone: Different DNA sequences within this sample yield the same CDR3. V and J are TRBV9 and TRBJ2-3, with D possibly being TRBD1 (6 bases). The germline V gene encodes CDR1 SGDLS and CDR2 YYNGEE. This CDR3 is 15 amino acids long. V dropped 4 bases and J dropped 3 bases, with 15 bases sitting between them. The DNA for the CDR3 is TGTGCCAGCAGCCCCAGCGGCAGGGGAACAGATACGCAGTATTTT. Amino acid sequence: CASSPSGRGTDTQYF.

The CDR3 DNA reads as TGCAGCGCTGGGACAGGGAGAGATTTCGAGCAGTACTTC. Translated, it gives CSAGTGRDFEQYF. This chain uses TRBV29-1 with TRBJ2-7, with 9 nucleotides matching TRBD1. This CDR3 is built from 13 residues. Per germline, CDR1 SQVTM and CDR2 ANQGSEA. V lost 7 bases, J lost 6 bases, and 10 bases stayed unmatched.

This chain joins TRBV2 and TRBJ2-7, with 12 bases matching TRBD2. Germline CDR1 and CDR2: SNHLY and FYNNEI. This CDR3 contains 15 residues. With V trimmed by 7 bases and J by 3 bases, 7 bases remained unmatched. CDR3 protein: CASTPSGRAGYEQYF. The CDR3 DNA sequence: TGTGCCAGCACCCCTAGCGGGAGGGCCGGCTACGAGCAGTACTTC.

The V call is TRBV6-6, the J call TRBJ2-1, with D possibly matching TRBD2 (5 bases). The CDR3 totals 12 residues. The V end was cut by 8 bases, the J end by 8 bases, with 13 bases between. Germline CDR1 is MNHNY and CDR2 is SVGAGI (reference sequence). The CDR3 sequence: CASWLSAHEQFF. The CDR3 DNA follows: TGTGCCAGCTGGCTTAGCGCTCATGAGCAGTTCTTC.

This sequence joins TRBV7-2 and TRBJ2-7; possibly TRBD1 for D (6 bases). The length of the CDR3 is 15 residues. Trimming left V 4 bases short and J 4 bases short, with 17 bases between. Germline CDR1 is SGHTA and CDR2 is FQGNSA. The CDR3: CASSSVQGLLYEQYF. For the CDR3, the DNA is TGTGCCAGCAGCTCAGTACAGGGTTTGTTGTACGAGCAGTACTTC.